Shown below are 10 T cell receptor beta chains from a single sample sequenced in a study of blood T cell repertoires in COVID-19. The repertoire was sequenced with immunoSEQ multiplex PCR; TCRdb's copy has only in-frame clones and lacks some. Here the sample spans roughly 22,000 clones, 75% to 85% being singletons. Sample: peripheral blood. These receptors originate from a human donor in a cohort sampled during active COVID-19.

The chain carries TRBV12-3 or TRBV12-4 and TRBJ2-7, with D perhaps TRBD1 (6 bases). V gave up 4 bases and J gave up 5 bases, with 12 bases separating them. The CDR3 consists of 13 residues. The DNA for the CDR3 is TGTGCCAGCAGTTATCACAGGGCCCACGAGCAGTACTTC. This codes for CASSYHRAHEQYF.

The chain carries TRBV5-1 and TRBJ2-5, with TRBD1 identical over 7 bases. The trim removed 0 bases at V and 4 bases at J, leaving 6 bases unmatched. CDR3 length: 15 amino acids. CDR1 is SGHRS, CDR2 YFSETQ, per germline. In DNA, the CDR3 is TGCGCCAGCAGCTTGGGGGCGACAGGGTTAGAGACCCAGTACTTC. Protein sequence: CASSLGATGLETQYF. Using reference TRBV5-1 and TRBJ2-5 for the parts outside the CDR3, the full variable domain is KAGVTQTPRYLIKTRGQQVTLSCSPISGHRSVSWYQQTPGQGLQFLFEYFSETQRNKGNFPGRFSGRQFSNSRSEMNVSTLELGDSALYLCASSLGATGLETQYFGPGTRLLVL.

This sequence joins TRBV6-6 and TRBJ1-2; TRBD1 matches at 10 bases. CDR1 is MNHNY and CDR2 is SVGAGI in the germline V gene (reference sequence). J was trimmed by 4 bases and V by 4 bases; bases with no gene match: 6. CDR3 length: 15 amino acids. The CDR3 sequence is CASSSRDRGTYGYTF. The CDR3 DNA sequence: TGTGCCAGCAGTTCCCGGGACAGGGGTACCTATGGCTACACCTTC.

J is TRBJ2-1 and V is TRBV7-2; 7 bases agree with TRBD2. Germline V gene lookup returns CDR1 SGHTA and CDR2 FQGNSA. The CDR3 spans 16 residues. The J segment lost 6 bases and the V segment lost 4 bases, leaving 12 bases of the junction unmatched. The CDR3 reads CASSSGAGSGLNEQFF. In nucleotides, the CDR3 is TGTGCCAGCAGCTCGGGAGCGGGGTCGGGTCTCAATGAGCAGTTCTTC.

The chain combines TRBV2 with TRBJ2-3, with D possibly matching TRBD2 (5 bases). This CDR3 has 15 residues. CDR1 SNHLY and CDR2 FYNNEI come from the germline V gene. With 4 bases removed from V and 5 bases from J, the gap between germline ends came to 16 bases. Written as DNA, the CDR3 is TGTGCCAGCAGTGCAGCGGTATTTGCAGGAGATACGCAGTATTTT. This gives the protein CASSAAVFAGDTQYF.

The chain has TRBV29-1 and TRBJ2-3; the match to TRBD2 covers 8 bases. CDR3 length: 15 amino acids. The V gene's germline CDR1 is SQVTM and CDR2 ANQGSEA. With 6 bases clipped from V and 2 bases from J, the junction kept 10 bases outside the gene matches. CDR3 nucleotide sequence: TGCAGCGTCCCCGGCGCGGGGGGCCTCACAGATACGCAGTATTTT. Translated, it gives CSVPGAGGLTDTQYF.

This clone was seen more than once but under ten times. The chain links TRBV7-8 to TRBJ2-1; D gene unclear. Germline V lookup: CDR1 SGHVS, CDR2 FQNEAQ. The CDR3 runs 14 residues. The V and J ends lost 4 bases and 0 bases respectively, with 7 bases between them. The CDR3 nucleotides are TGTGCCAGCAGCTCCTACGTCTCCTACAATGAGCAGTTCTTC. It is translated as CASSSYVSYNEQFF.

V and J are TRBV2 and TRBJ1-5; D not certain. This CDR3 is 14 amino acids long. The ends were cut back, 3 bases at V and 3 bases at J, with 9 bases in the middle. From germline, CDR1 is SNHLY and CDR2 FYNNEI. CDR3 DNA sequence: TGTGCCAGCAGTGACCGCGGTTCCAATCAGCCCCAGCATTTT. Its translation is CASSDRGSNQPQHF.

V gene TRBV9 combines with J gene TRBJ2-3; 8 bases are shared with TRBD1. The CDR3 has 16 amino acids. Germline CDR1 and CDR2: SGDLS and YYNGEE. The junction had 6 bases not matched to a gene; V was cut back by 1 base and J by 2 bases. Here the CDR3 DNA reads TGTGCCAGCAGCGTAACCAGGGGGCTTCCCACAGATACGCAGTATTTT. It specifies CASSVTRGLPTDTQYF.

The rearrangement uses TRBV5-5 and TRBJ2-4; a possible D gene is TRBD2 (6 bases). CDR1 and CDR2 (germline): SGHKS, YYEKEE (reference sequence). V lost 3 bases, J lost 0 bases, and 13 bases lay in between. This CDR3 has 16 residues. CDR3 loop: CASSSGVRLAKNIQYF. CDR3 DNA sequence: TGTGCCAGCAGCTCGGGGGTCCGGTTAGCCAAAAACATTCAGTACTTC. Full variable domain (missing parts from reference TRBV5-5 and TRBJ2-4): DAGVTQSPTHLIKTRGQQVTLRCSPISGHKSVSWYQQVLGQGPQFIFQYYEKEERGRGNFPDRFSARQFPNYSSELNVNALLLGDSALYLCASSSGVRLAKNIQYFGAGTRLSVL.